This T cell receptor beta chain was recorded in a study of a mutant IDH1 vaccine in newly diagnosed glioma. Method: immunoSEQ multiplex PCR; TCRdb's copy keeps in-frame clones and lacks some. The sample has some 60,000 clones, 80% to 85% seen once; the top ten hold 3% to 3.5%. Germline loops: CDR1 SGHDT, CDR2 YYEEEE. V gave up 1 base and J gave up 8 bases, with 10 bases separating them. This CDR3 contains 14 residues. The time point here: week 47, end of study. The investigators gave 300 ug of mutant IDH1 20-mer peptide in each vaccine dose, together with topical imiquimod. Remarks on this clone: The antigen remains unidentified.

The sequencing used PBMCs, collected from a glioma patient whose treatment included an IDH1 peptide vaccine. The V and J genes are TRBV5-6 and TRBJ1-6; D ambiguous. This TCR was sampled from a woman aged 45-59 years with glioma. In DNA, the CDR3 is TGTGCCAGCAGCTTGACCGAATTACATTCACCCCTCCACTTT. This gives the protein CASSLTELHSPLHF.